Shown below are 18 T cell receptor beta chains from a single sample sequenced in a study of neurological immune-mediated disorders. TCRdb processed the 5' RACE reads anew with MiXCR; each CDR3 protein has one entry. The table records 71,000 or so distinct CDR3 sequences, approximately 15% of them present only once. As to time point: longitudinal time-point 1 (baseline). The sample comprised PBMCs. The source is a female donor with HTLV-1-associated myelopathy (HAM/TSP).

This clonotype came up many times. CDR3 nucleotide sequence: TGTGCCATCAGCCCGGGACCGCACTCAGGCGAGCAGTACTTC. It translates to CAISPGPHSGEQYF. J is TRBJ2-7 and V is TRBV10-3; TRBD1 or TRBD2 may be the D gene (5 bases each). With 6 bases removed from V and 6 bases from J, the gap between germline ends came to 18 bases. Looked up from germline, CDR1 is ENHRY and CDR2 is SYGVKD. This CDR3 has 14 amino acids.

The chain uses TRBV7-9 and TRBJ1-1, with D maybe TRBD1 (5 bases). CDR3 length: 13 amino acids. Trimming took off 3 bases at V and 5 bases at J, with 10 bases between the two ends. Germline CDR1 and CDR2: SEHNR and FQNEAQ (reference sequence). CDR3 in DNA: TGTGCCAGCAGCTTTGAGAGGGGAACTGAAGCTTTCTTT. It translates to CASSFERGTEAFF.

This clonotype was seen repeatedly, ten times or more. Compared with germline, one end of the junction differs, possibly owing to a read error. The chain employs TRBV29-1 and TRBJ2-7; D is ambiguous. Germline loops: CDR1 SQVTM, CDR2 ANQGSEA. The CDR3 consists of 12 residues. The CDR3 DNA reads as TGCAGCGTTGAATATGGCTCCGACGAGCAGTACTTC. Translation: CSVEYGSDEQYF.

This clonotype was seen at least ten times. The V call is TRBV5-5, the J call TRBJ2-7; D gene ambiguous. Per the germline V gene, CDR1 is SGHKS and CDR2 is YYEKEE (reference sequence). This CDR3 comprises 13 residues. Trimming shortened V by 1 base and J by 3 bases, and 8 bases separated the two germline ends. This CDR3 is CASSLLGVYEQYF. In DNA form, the CDR3 reads TGTGCCAGCAGCTTGTTAGGAGTCTACGAGCAGTACTTC.

This clonotype was found many times. The chain has TRBV7-9 and TRBJ2-1; 10 bases are a match to TRBD1. Losses at the gene ends were 6 bases for V and 14 bases for J; bases not matched to a gene: 10. This CDR3 region has 13 residues. CDR1 and CDR2 from the germline V gene are SEHNR and FQNEAQ (reference sequence). The CDR3: CASSAGWGQGKFF. The CDR3 DNA reads TGTGCCAGCAGTGCTGGCTGGGGACAGGGGAAGTTCTTC.

A remark on this clonotype: A much bigger clone sits one base away, suggesting this may be a read error. The J gene is TRBJ2-7, the V gene TRBV28; 14 positions agree with TRBD2. CDR1 is MDHEN and CDR2 is SYDVKM in the germline V gene. V was clipped by 4 bases and J by 0 bases; unmatched bases: 11. The CDR3 is made up of 19 amino acids. CDR3 sequence reads: CASSSVGLAGGPSSYEQYF. The DNA for the CDR3 is TGTGCCAGCAGTTCAGTCGGACTAGCGGGGGGCCCCAGCTCCTACGAGCAGTACTTC.

This clonotype came up a few times. A much larger clone lies a single base off, so this may be a read error. The rearrangement joins TRBV7-2 to TRBJ2-1; 8 bases are shared with TRBD1. CDR1 and CDR2 (germline): SGHTA, FQGNSA. The CDR3 has 15 amino acids. CDR3 coding DNA: TGTGTCAGCAGATTCGACAGGGGAACCTACAATGAGCAGTTCTTC. This codes for CVSRFDRGTYNEQFF.

This clonotype was recorded at least ten times. This sequence joins TRBV3-1 and TRBJ2-5; no clear D. Trimming pared 1 base from V and 2 bases from J, leaving 8 bases between. CDR1 is LGHDT, CDR2 YNNKEL, per germline (reference sequence). The CDR3 runs to 14 residues. The CDR3 DNA reads TGTGCCAGCAGCCAAGGATGGTATCAAGAGACCCAGTACTTC. Translation gives CASSQGWYQETQYF.

This clonotype was picked up many times. The chain employs TRBV2 and TRBJ2-1, with TRBD2 matching over 11 bases. V was pared by 6 bases and J by 4 bases, with 8 bases of the junction left unmatched. The CDR3 totals 16 residues. Germline CDR1 and CDR2: SNHLY and FYNNEI. CDR3 in DNA: TGTGCCAGCAGAGAATCCGGGACTAGCGGATACAATGAGCAGTTCTTC. Protein product: CASRESGTSGYNEQFF.

Comment on this clonotype: Since a much larger clone is just one base distant, this may be a read error. The chain joins TRBV29-1 to TRBJ1-2; D remains ambiguous. V dropped 3 bases and J dropped 6 bases, with 14 bases sitting between them. The V gene's germline CDR1 is SQVTM and CDR2 ANQGSEA. The CDR3 has 13 residues. CDR3 DNA: TGCAGCGTTGAGGCCCCCTTTAGGAATGGCTACACCTTC. Translating it yields CSVEAPFRNGYTF. Using reference TRBV29-1 and TRBJ1-2 for the parts outside the CDR3, the full variable domain is SAVISQKPSRDICQRGTSLTIQCQVDSQVTMMFWYRQQPGQSLTLIATANQGSEATYESGFVIDKFPISRPNLTFSTLTVSNMSPEDSSIYLCSVEAPFRNGYTFGSGTRLTVV.

This sequence joins TRBV7-8 and TRBJ1-1; possible D gene TRBD1, 6 bases. Deletions cut 5 bases from V and 0 bases from J, with 22 bases between. CDR3 length equals 18 residues. The germline CDR1 and CDR2 sequences are SGHVS and FQNEAQ. The DNA for the CDR3 is TGTGCCAGCAGCCCGGGAATTGGGACACCAACCATGAACACTGAAGCTTTCTTT. Translation gives CASSPGIGTPTMNTEAFF.

Details on this clonotype: Since a much larger clone is just one base distant, this may be a read error. The rearrangement uses TRBV20-1 and TRBJ2-1; tentatively, D is TRBD2 (5 bases). CDR3 size: 15 residues. CDR1 is DFQATT and CDR2 is SNEGSKA in the germline V gene (reference sequence). Trimming stripped 0 bases from V and 2 bases from J, with 11 bases between. The CDR3 DNA follows: TGCAGTGCTAGAGATAGGAGGTGGGCCTACAATGAGCAGTTCTTC. This codes for CSARDRRWAYNEQFF.

This clonotype was recorded many times. The J gene is TRBJ2-1, the V gene TRBV28, with D hard to call. The CDR3 consists of 11 residues. Germline CDR1 reads MDHEN; CDR2 reads SYDVKM. V was cut by 8 bases and J by 8 bases, with 10 bases left in between. Written as DNA, the CDR3 is TGTGCCAGCCGCTGGTCCTATGAGCAGTTCTTC. It is translated as CASRWSYEQFF.

This clonotype was found many times. The V call is TRBV5-1, the J call TRBJ2-6; perhaps TRBD1 as D (6 bases). The V and J ends lost 1 base and 2 bases respectively, with 10 bases between them. The CDR3 extends over 16 amino acids. The V gene's germline CDR1 is SGHRS and CDR2 YFSETQ. CDR3 nucleotides: TGCGCCAGCAGCTTGAGCGCAGGGGCTGGGGCCAACGTCCTGACTTTC. The encoded protein is CASSLSAGAGANVLTF.

Only a few counts were recorded for this clonotype. This chain joins TRBV10-2 and TRBJ1-6, with no clear D. CDR1 is WSHSY and CDR2 is SAAADI in the germline V gene. The CDR3 totals 14 residues. The V end lost 6 bases, the J end lost 7 bases, and 13 bases lay between the germline ends. CDR3 loop: CASSAGPSNSPLHF. The CDR3 DNA is TGCGCCAGCAGCGCCGGGCCGAGCAATTCACCCCTCCACTTT.

The chain links TRBV5-1 to TRBJ1-2, with 10 nucleotides matching TRBD1. The CDR3 runs 15 residues. Per germline, CDR1 SGHRS and CDR2 YFSETQ. V shed 0 bases and J 12 bases; nucleotides not matched to a gene: 11. The CDR3 nucleotides are TGCGCCAGCAGCTTGGCCGGGACAGGGGTATTTGGGAACACCTTC. Translated, it gives CASSLAGTGVFGNTF.

The table lists this clonotype with many counts. The V gene is TRBV9, the J gene TRBJ2-5; weak D call: TRBD1 (8 bases). This CDR3 comprises 14 residues. Trimming stripped 6 bases from V and 9 bases from J, with 21 bases between. Germline CDR1 is SGDLS and CDR2 is YYNGEE. CDR3 in amino acids: CASMPTGGGGSQYF. CDR3 coding DNA: TGTGCCAGCATGCCTACAGGGGGAGGGGGGTCCCAGTACTTC.

This clonotype was seen ten or more times. The genes are TRBV28 and TRBJ2-7; the D is unclear. The V end lost 10 bases, the J end lost 2 bases, and 15 bases lay between the germline ends. In germline, CDR1 is MDHEN, CDR2 SYDVKM. This CDR3 region has 13 residues. As DNA, the CDR3 is TGTGCCACCGAATTGCTGGAGACCTACGAGCAGTACTTC. This translates into CATELLETYEQYF.